Below are 23 T cell receptor beta chains sequenced from a single sample in a study of CD8+ T cells in alopecia areata. cDNA serving as the sequencing template came from extracted, reverse transcribed RNA. TCRdb's copy holds only in-frame clones and misses some; the assay was immunoSEQ multiplex PCR. The profile shows 130,000 or so clones, more than 40% of them singletons. The sample consisted of CD8+ T cells sorted from blood, taken at week 0. The receptors shown here come from a human donor with alopecia areata.

In this sample, this clone turned up many times. V usage is TRBV9 and J usage is TRBJ2-1; 8 positions agree with TRBD2. With 3 bases clipped from V and 0 bases from J, the junction kept 5 bases outside the gene matches. Germline V lookup: CDR1 SGDLS, CDR2 YYNGEE. This CDR3 has 16 residues. The CDR3 spells CASSAGGGNSYNEQFF. CDR3 nucleotide sequence: TGTGCCAGCAGCGCGGGAGGGGGGAACTCCTACAATGAGCAGTTCTTC. The whole variable domain, remainder taken from reference TRBV9 and TRBJ2-1, is DSGVTQTPKHLITATGQRVTLRCSPRSGDLSVYWYQQSLDQGLQFLIQYYNGEERAKGNILERFSAQQFPDLHSELNLSSLELGDSALYFCASSAGGGNSYNEQFFGPGTRLTVL.

The chain employs TRBV5-6 and TRBJ2-5, with D uncertain. The CDR3 is 13 amino acids. Between the trimmed V and J ends, which lost 3 bases and 0 bases, there was a span of 6 bases. Germline assignment: CDR1 SGHDT and CDR2 YYEEEE. For the CDR3, the DNA is TGTGCCAGCAGCTATTCGTACCAAGAGACCCAGTACTTC. It yields the protein CASSYSYQETQYF. The whole variable domain, filled in from reference TRBV5-6 and TRBJ2-5, reads DAGVTQSPTHLIKTRGQQVTLRCSPKSGHDTVSWYQQALGQGPQFIFQYYEEEERQRGNFPDRFSGHQFPNYSSELNVNALLLGDSALYLCASSYSYQETQYFGPGTRLLVL.

There are a few counts of this clone. The identical CDR3 is also encoded by other nucleotide sequences in the sample. The CDR3 protein is CASSIRTGSGNQPQHF. The CDR3 nucleotides read TGTGCCAGTAGTATCCGGACAGGTTCAGGCAATCAGCCCCAGCATTTT. The V call is TRBV19, the J call TRBJ1-5, with 7 bases aligning to TRBD1. The CDR3 spans 16 residues. The germline gives CDR1 LNHDA, CDR2 SQIVND (reference sequence). With V trimmed by 3 bases and J by 2 bases, 7 bases remained unmatched.

This clone was counted a few times. The CDR3 here is CASSPSTGIQETQYF. The CDR3, as DNA: TGTGCCAGCTCACCATCGACGGGGATCCAAGAGACCCAGTACTTC. The chain combines TRBV18 with TRBJ2-5; weak D call: TRBD2 (5 bases). Trimming removed 2 bases at V and 1 base at J, with 11 bases between. Per germline, CDR1 KGHSH and CDR2 LQKENI. This CDR3 comprises 15 residues.

The genes are TRBV19 and TRBJ1-6; TRBD1 might be the D (6 bases). Trimming pared 7 bases from V and 7 bases from J, leaving 17 bases between. CDR1 and CDR2 from the germline V gene are LNHDA and SQIVND (reference sequence). The CDR3 runs to 15 residues. This CDR3 reads CASTWGEGTNSPLHF. DNA of the CDR3: TGTGCCAGTACCTGGGGAGAGGGGACAAATTCACCCCTCCACTTT.

The rearrangement joins TRBV4-3 to TRBJ1-4; D remains ambiguous. The CDR3 sequence is 15 residues long. V was cut by 0 bases and J by 4 bases, with 9 bases left in between. The germline CDR1 and CDR2 sequences are LGHNA and YSLEER. For the CDR3, the DNA is TGCGCCAGCAGCCAAGAAAACGGCAATAATGAAAAACTGTTTTTT. It codes for CASSQENGNNEKLFF.

The chain has TRBV13 and TRBJ2-7; possible D gene TRBD2, 5 bases. V lost 5 bases, J lost 3 bases, and 14 bases lay in between. The CDR3 length is 14 residues. In germline, CDR1 is PRHDT, CDR2 FYEKMQ (reference sequence). The chain's CDR3 is CASSDQEADYEQYF. The CDR3 DNA sequence: TGTGCCAGCAGCGACCAGGAGGCTGACTACGAGCAGTACTTC. The whole variable domain, remainder taken from reference TRBV13 and TRBJ2-7, is AAGVIQSPRHLIKEKRETATLKCYPIPRHDTVYWYQQGPGQDPQFLISFYEKMQSDKGSIPDRFSAQQFSDYHSELNMSSLELGDSALYFCASSDQEADYEQYFGPGTRLTVT.

This clone has a handful of counts. This rearrangement joins TRBV7-9 to TRBJ2-1; 10 nucleotides match TRBD2. Germline values: CDR1 SEHNR, CDR2 FQNEAQ (reference sequence). The CDR3 is made up of 15 amino acids. V lost 5 bases and J lost 8; bases outside the gene matches: 9. DNA for the CDR3: TGTGCCAGCAGCCCACAGCGGGGGGGCCTGGATGAGCAGTTCTTC. Translated: CASSPQRGGLDEQFF.

The V and J genes are TRBV4-1 and TRBJ1-1; D call uncertain. CDR3 length equals 11 residues. CDR1 and CDR2 from the germline V gene are MGHRA and YSYEKL. The V and J ends lost 2 bases and 11 bases respectively, with 9 bases between them. This chain's CDR3 is CASSQLGRAFF. The CDR3 nucleotides read TGCGCCAGCAGCCAACTCGGGAGGGCTTTCTTT.

The chain recombines TRBV29-1 with TRBJ1-3, with D unclear. V was pared by 1 base and J by 7 bases, with 5 bases between. The CDR3 is 11 residues long. Germline V lookup: CDR1 SQVTM, CDR2 ANQGSEA. The CDR3 loop reads CSVEGLNTIYF. The CDR3 DNA reads as TGCAGCGTTGAAGGCCTCAACACCATATATTTT. The full variable domain, rest sourced from reference TRBV29-1 and TRBJ1-3, is SAVISQKPSRDICQRGTSLTIQCQVDSQVTMMFWYRQQPGQSLTLIATANQGSEATYESGFVIDKFPISRPNLTFSTLTVSNMSPEDSSIYLCSVEGLNTIYFGEGSWLTVV.

The gene calls are TRBV11-2 and TRBJ2-7; D uncertain. The CDR3 runs to 13 residues. V lost 1 base to trimming and J lost 1 base, with 5 bases between them. The germline CDR1 and CDR2 sequences are SGHAT and FQNNGV. CDR3 sequence reads: CASSLGRSYEQYF. As DNA, the CDR3 is TGTGCCAGCAGCTTAGGGCGGTCCTACGAGCAGTACTTC.

V gene TRBV5-1 combines with J gene TRBJ2-5, with D perhaps TRBD1 or TRBD2 (5 bases each). CDR3 length equals 17 residues. Germline V gives CDR1 SGHRS, CDR2 YFSETQ. Trimming pared 4 bases from V and 4 bases from J, leaving 23 bases between. The CDR3 protein is CASSPTKHSSRGETQYF. The CDR3 DNA follows: TGCGCCAGCAGCCCGACCAAACATTCTTCGAGGGGAGAGACCCAGTACTTC.

The chain links TRBV29-1 to TRBJ1-2; TRBD1 agrees at 9 bases. The germline V gene has CDR1 SQVTM and CDR2 ANQGSEA. The CDR3 covers 17 residues. Trimming took 4 bases from V and 8 from J; bases not matched to a gene: 20. Written as DNA, the CDR3 is TGCAGCGTTGTCAGCTTATTGGAGAGGGACAGGGTTGAGGGCTACACCTTC. This translates into CSVVSLLERDRVEGYTF.

The rearrangement uses TRBV30 and TRBJ2-5, with a possible D match to TRBD2 (5 bases). Germline V gene lookup returns CDR1 GTSNPN and CDR2 SVGIG (reference sequence). The CDR3 runs to 16 residues. V lost 1 base and J 1 base, leaving 16 bases between the germline ends. Here the CDR3 reads CAWSELRTRVQETQYF. In nucleotides, the CDR3 is TGTGCCTGGAGTGAATTGAGGACTCGCGTCCAAGAGACCCAGTACTTC.

The chain recombines TRBV5-6 with TRBJ1-1, with D perhaps matching TRBD1 (5 bases). The V end lost 3 bases, the J end lost 5 bases, and 17 bases lay between the germline ends. CDR1 is SGHDT, CDR2 YYEEEE, per germline. This CDR3 spans 15 amino acids. CDR3 nucleotide sequence: TGTGCCAGCAGCTCAGTCAGGGAGTCAATGACTGAAGCTTTCTTT. This sequence encodes CASSSVRESMTEAFF.

Written as DNA, the CDR3 is TGTGCCAGCAGTTTAATGGCTCCCTACGAGCAGTACTTC. Translating gives CASSLMAPYEQYF. This rearrangement joins TRBV27 to TRBJ2-7; unclear D gene. Germline assignment: CDR1 MNHEY and CDR2 SMNVEV (reference sequence). V was shortened by 2 bases and J by 2 bases, with 7 bases between the two germline ends. The CDR3 has 13 residues.

The chain joins TRBV15 to TRBJ2-7; 7 positions match TRBD1. The CDR3 length is 14 residues. The germline CDR1 and CDR2 sequences are LNHNV and YYDKDF (reference sequence). Losses at the gene ends were 1 base for V and 5 bases for J; bases not matched to a gene: 5. CDR3 sequence reads: CATSRVTGLDEQYF. The DNA for the CDR3 is TGTGCCACCAGCAGAGTGACAGGGCTCGACGAGCAGTACTTC.

This clone was observed a few times. The gene calls are TRBV2 and TRBJ2-1, with 7 bases aligning to TRBD1. Looked up from germline, CDR1 is SNHLY and CDR2 is FYNNEI. This CDR3 contains 14 residues. The V segment lost 8 bases and the J segment 4 bases; nucleotides outside the gene matches: 8. CDR3: CASFTGTVYNEQFF. The CDR3 DNA sequence: TGTGCCAGCTTCACCGGGACAGTATACAATGAGCAGTTCTTC.

A remark on this clone: Additional DNA sequences in this sample encode the identical CDR3. The chain employs TRBV7-9 and TRBJ2-5; D unclear. Trimming removed 1 base from V and 2 bases from J, with 2 bases in between. CDR3 size: 12 residues. In germline, CDR1 is SEHNR, CDR2 FQNEAQ (reference sequence). The CDR3 spells CASSLDQETQYF. In nucleotides, the CDR3 is TGTGCCAGCAGCTTAGATCAAGAGACCCAGTACTTC.

The chain joins TRBV9 to TRBJ2-5; D possibly uses TRBD1 or TRBD2 (5 bases each). The V end lost 4 bases, the J end lost 3 bases, and 13 bases lay between the germline ends. Germline V lookup: CDR1 SGDLS, CDR2 YYNGEE. The CDR3 totals 14 residues. In DNA, the CDR3 is TGTGCCAGCAGCCTCGCGGGCAGGGAAGAGACCCAGTACTTC. Translating gives CASSLAGREETQYF.

The chain has TRBV30 and TRBJ1-1, with D tentatively TRBD1 (5 bases). From germline, CDR1 is GTSNPN and CDR2 SVGIG (reference sequence). The CDR3 contains 12 residues. Trimming cost V 0 bases and J 6 bases, with 8 bases left between them. CDR3 DNA sequence: TGTGCCTGGAGTGTACGGGGACCTGAAGCTTTCTTT. Its translation: CAWSVRGPEAFF.

This clone was observed a handful of times. J is TRBJ1-2 and V is TRBV6-1; D gene ambiguous. The CDR3 has 16 residues. Trimming pared 3 bases from V and 3 bases from J, leaving 17 bases between. The germline CDR1 and CDR2 sequences are MNHNS and SASEGT. Here the CDR3 DNA reads TGTGCCAGCAGTGACAGAACATTCGGAGAATACTATGGCTACACCTTC. Translated, it gives CASSDRTFGEYYGYTF.

The rearrangement joins TRBV7-9 to TRBJ2-5; 8 bases fit TRBD1. Germline-derived CDR1 and CDR2 are SEHNR and FQNEAQ (reference sequence). The CDR3 runs 19 residues. V shed 5 bases and J 1 base; nucleotides not matched to a gene: 18. The CDR3 loop is CASSLYGDTGGIFQETQYF. Written as DNA, the CDR3 is TGTGCCAGCAGCCTTTATGGTGATACAGGGGGTATCTTCCAAGAGACCCAGTACTTC. Filled out from reference TRBV7-9 and TRBJ2-5, the complete variable domain reads DTGVSQNPRHKITKRGQNVTFRCDPISEHNRLYWYRQTLGQGPEFLTYFQNEAQLEKSRLLSDRFSAERPKGSFSTLEIQRTEQGDSAMYLCASSLYGDTGGIFQETQYFGPGTRLLVL.